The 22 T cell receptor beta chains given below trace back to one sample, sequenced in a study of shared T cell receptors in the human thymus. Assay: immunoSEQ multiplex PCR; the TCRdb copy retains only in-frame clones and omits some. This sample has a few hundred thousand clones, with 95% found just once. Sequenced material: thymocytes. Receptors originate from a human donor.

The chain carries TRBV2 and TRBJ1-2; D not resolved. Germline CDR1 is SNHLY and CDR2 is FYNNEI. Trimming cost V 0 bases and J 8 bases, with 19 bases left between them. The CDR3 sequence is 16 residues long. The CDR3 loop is CASSEARFPTAPGYTF. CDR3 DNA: TGTGCCAGCAGTGAAGCCCGCTTCCCGACGGCCCCAGGCTACACCTTC.

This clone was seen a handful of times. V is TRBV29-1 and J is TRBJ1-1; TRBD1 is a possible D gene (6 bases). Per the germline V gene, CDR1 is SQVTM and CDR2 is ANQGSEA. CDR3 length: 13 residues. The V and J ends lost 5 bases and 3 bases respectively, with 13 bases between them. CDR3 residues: CSVRGGGDTEAFF. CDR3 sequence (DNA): TGCAGCGTTCGAGGGGGTGGTGACACTGAAGCTTTCTTT.

The CDR3 protein is CASSVAGGSYNEQFF. DNA of the CDR3: TGTGCCAGCAGCGTAGCGGGAGGCTCCTACAATGAGCAGTTCTTC. The V and J genes are TRBV9 and TRBJ2-1; 7 nucleotides align to TRBD2. The CDR3 has 15 amino acids. Germline CDR1 and CDR2: SGDLS and YYNGEE. With 0 bases clipped from V and 0 bases from J, the junction kept 0 bases outside the gene matches.

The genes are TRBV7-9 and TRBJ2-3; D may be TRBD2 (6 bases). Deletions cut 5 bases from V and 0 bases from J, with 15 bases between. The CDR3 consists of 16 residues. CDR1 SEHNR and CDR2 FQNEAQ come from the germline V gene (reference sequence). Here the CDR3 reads CASSLPDAGSTDTQYF. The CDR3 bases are TGTGCCAGCAGCCTCCCCGACGCGGGAAGCACAGATACGCAGTATTTT.

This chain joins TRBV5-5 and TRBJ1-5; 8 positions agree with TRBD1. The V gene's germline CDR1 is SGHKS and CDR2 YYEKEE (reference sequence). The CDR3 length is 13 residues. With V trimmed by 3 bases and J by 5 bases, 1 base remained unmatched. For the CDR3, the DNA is TGTGCCAGCAGCTGGACAGGGCATCAGCCCCAGCATTTT. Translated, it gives CASSWTGHQPQHF.

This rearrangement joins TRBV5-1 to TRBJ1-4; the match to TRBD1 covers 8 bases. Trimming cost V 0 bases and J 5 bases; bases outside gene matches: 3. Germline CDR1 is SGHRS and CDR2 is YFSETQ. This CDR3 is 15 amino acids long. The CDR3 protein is CASSLVDRANEKLFF. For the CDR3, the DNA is TGCGCCAGCAGCTTGGTGGACAGGGCGAATGAAAAACTGTTTTTT.

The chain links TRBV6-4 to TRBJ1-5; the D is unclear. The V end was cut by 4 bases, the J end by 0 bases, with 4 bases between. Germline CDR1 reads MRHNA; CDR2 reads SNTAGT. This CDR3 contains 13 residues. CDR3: CASSVHSNQPQHF. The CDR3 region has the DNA TGTGCCAGCAGTGTTCATAGCAATCAGCCCCAGCATTTT.

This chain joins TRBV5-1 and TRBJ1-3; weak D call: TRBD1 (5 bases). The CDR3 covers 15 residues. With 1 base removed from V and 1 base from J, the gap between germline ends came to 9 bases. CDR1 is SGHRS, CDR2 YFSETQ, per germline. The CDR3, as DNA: TGCGCCAGCAGCTTGAAGGGGAAGTCTGGAAACACCATATATTTT. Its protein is CASSLKGKSGNTIYF.

CDR3 coding DNA: TGTGCCAGCAGCCAGGGGTCCTCCTACGAGCAGTACTTC. It codes for CASSQGSSYEQYF. The V and J genes are TRBV7-2 and TRBJ2-7; maybe TRBD1 (6 bases). Germline V gene data show CDR1 as SGHTA and CDR2 as FQGNSA. This CDR3 comprises 13 residues. Trimming left V 5 bases short and J 0 bases short, with 8 bases between.

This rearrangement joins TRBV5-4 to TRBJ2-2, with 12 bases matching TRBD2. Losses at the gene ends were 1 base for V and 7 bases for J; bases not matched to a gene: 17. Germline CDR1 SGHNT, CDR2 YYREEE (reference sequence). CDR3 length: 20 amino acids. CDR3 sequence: CASSLNQPNGLAGMDGELFF. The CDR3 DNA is TGTGCCAGCAGCTTGAACCAGCCCAACGGACTAGCGGGAATGGACGGGGAGCTGTTTTTT.

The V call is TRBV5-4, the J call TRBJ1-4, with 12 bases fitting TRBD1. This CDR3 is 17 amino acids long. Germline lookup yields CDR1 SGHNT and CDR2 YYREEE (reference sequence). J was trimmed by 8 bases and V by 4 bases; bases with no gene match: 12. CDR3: CASSTDLGQGAGEKLFF. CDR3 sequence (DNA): TGTGCCAGCAGCACAGACTTGGGACAGGGGGCGGGAGAAAAACTGTTTTTT.

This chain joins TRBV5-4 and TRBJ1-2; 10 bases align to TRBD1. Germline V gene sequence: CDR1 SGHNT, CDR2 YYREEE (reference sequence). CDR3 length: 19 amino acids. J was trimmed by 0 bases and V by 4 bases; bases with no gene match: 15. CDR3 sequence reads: CASSGDRGNLNLPNYGYTF. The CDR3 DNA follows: TGTGCCAGCAGCGGGGACAGGGGAAATCTCAATCTACCTAACTATGGCTACACCTTC.

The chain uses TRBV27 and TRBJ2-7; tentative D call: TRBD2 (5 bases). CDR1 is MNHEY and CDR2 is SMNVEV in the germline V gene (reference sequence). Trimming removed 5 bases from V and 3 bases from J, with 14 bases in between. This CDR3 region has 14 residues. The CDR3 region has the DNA TGTGCCAGCAGTCGCACCCCTCGGGACTACGAGCAGTACTTC. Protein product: CASSRTPRDYEQYF.

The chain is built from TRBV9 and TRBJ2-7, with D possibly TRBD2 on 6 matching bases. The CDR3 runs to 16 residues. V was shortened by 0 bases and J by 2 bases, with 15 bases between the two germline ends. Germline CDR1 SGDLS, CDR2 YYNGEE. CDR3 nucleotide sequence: TGTGCCAGCAGCGTAGGGAGTGTGGGGGGACCCTACGAGCAGTACTTC. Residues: CASSVGSVGGPYEQYF. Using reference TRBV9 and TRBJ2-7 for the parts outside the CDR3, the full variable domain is DSGVTQTPKHLITATGQRVTLRCSPRSGDLSVYWYQQSLDQGLQFLIQYYNGEERAKGNILERFSAQQFPDLHSELNLSSLELGDSALYFCASSVGSVGGPYEQYFGPGTRLTVT.

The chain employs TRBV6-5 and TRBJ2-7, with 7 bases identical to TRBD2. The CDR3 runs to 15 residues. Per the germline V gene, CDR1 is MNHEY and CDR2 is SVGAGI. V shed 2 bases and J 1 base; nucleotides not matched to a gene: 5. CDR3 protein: CASSYLASGSYEQYF. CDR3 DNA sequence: TGTGCCAGCAGTTACCTAGCTAGCGGATCCTACGAGCAGTACTTC.

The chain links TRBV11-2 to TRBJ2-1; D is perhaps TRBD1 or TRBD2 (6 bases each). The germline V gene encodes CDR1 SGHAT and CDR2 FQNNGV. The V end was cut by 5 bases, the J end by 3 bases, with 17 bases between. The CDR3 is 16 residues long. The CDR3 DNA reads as TGTGCCAGCAGCCAGCTGGGGGCGGGACTCTACAATGAGCAGTTCTTC. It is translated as CASSQLGAGLYNEQFF.

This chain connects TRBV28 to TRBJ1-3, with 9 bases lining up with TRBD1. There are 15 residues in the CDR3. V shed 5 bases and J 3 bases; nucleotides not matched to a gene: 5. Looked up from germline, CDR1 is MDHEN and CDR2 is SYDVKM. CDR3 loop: CASSPGQGNGNTIYF. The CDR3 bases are TGTGCCAGCAGTCCGGGACAGGGTAATGGAAACACCATATATTTT.

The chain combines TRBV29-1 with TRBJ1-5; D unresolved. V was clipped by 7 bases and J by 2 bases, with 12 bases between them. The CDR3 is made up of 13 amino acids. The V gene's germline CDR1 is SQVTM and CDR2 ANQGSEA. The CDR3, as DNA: TGCAGCGCCGTGAGTTCTCGCAATCAGCCCCAGCATTTT. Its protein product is CSAVSSRNQPQHF.

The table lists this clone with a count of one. CDR3 loop: CASSLGYFLENEQFF. CDR3 nucleotides: TGTGCCAGCAGCTTAGGGTACTTCTTGGAGAATGAGCAGTTCTTC. The chain recombines TRBV7-2 with TRBJ2-1, with unresolved D. Trimming pared 1 base from V and 7 bases from J, leaving 14 bases between. CDR1 SGHTA and CDR2 FQGNSA come from the germline V gene. This CDR3 is 15 amino acids long.

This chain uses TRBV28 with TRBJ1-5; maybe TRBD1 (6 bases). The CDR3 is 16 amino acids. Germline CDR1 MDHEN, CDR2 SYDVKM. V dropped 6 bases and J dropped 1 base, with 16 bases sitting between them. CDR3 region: CASSLRGFSSNQPQHF. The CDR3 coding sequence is TGTGCCAGCAGCCTCAGGGGATTCAGCAGCAATCAGCCCCAGCATTTT.

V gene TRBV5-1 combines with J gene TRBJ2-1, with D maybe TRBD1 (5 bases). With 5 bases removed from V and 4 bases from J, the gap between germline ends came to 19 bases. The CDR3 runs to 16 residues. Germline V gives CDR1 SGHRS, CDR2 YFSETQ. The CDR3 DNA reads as TGCGCCAGCAGTTGTGAAGACAGATTAGATTACAATGAGCAGTTCTTC. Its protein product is CASSCEDRLDYNEQFF.

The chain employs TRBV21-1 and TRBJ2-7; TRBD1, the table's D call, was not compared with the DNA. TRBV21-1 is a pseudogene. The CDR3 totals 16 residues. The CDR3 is CASSKNRDRGTYEQYF. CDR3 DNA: TGTGCCAGCAGCAAAAACCGGGACAGGGGTACCTACGAGCAGTACTTC.